This T cell receptor beta chain was sequenced in a study of T cell changes during pregnancy in multiple sclerosis. The CDR3 extends over 14 amino acids. The J segment lost 5 bases and the V segment lost 3 bases, leaving 4 bases of the junction unmatched. Germline assignment: CDR1 SEHNR and CDR2 FQNEAQ (reference sequence). The data were produced by immunoSEQ multiplex PCR, yet TCRdb's version contains in-frame clones alone and is incomplete. The sample yields under 40,000 clones, about 92% seen once. The source is a female donor in good health, enrolled as a control in a pregnancy study. V and J are TRBV7-9 and TRBJ1-2, with 9 bases matching TRBD1. Sequenced here: peripheral blood, sampled in the third trimester of pregnancy. CDR3 nucleotide sequence: TGTGCCAGCAGCTTTACAGGGGGCGTATATGGCTACACCTTC. Translated, it gives CASSFTGGVYGYTF.